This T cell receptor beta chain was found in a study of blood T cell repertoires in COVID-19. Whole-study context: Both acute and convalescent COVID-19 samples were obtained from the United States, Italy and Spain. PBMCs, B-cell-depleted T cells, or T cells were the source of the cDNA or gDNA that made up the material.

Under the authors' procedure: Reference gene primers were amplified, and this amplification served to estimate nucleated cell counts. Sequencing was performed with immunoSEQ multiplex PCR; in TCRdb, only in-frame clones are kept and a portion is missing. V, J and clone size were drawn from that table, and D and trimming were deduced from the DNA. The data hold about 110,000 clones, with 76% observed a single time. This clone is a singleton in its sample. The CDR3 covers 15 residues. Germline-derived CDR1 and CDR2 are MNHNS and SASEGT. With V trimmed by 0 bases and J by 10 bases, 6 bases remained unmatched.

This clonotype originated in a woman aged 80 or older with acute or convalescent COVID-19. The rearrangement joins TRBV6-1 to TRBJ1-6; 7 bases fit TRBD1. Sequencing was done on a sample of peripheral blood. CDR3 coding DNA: TGTGCCAGCAGTGAAGCGGCAGGGGGTGCCTCACCCCTCCACTTT. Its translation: CASSEAAGGASPLHF.